This TCR beta chain was found in a study of Ad26.COV2.S vaccination and SARS-CoV-2 variants. Sequencing was performed with immunoSEQ multiplex PCR; in TCRdb, only in-frame clones are kept and a portion is missing. The table has under 150,000 clones, approximately 90% seen once. This TCR came from a human donor who had recovered from COVID-19. The input for sequencing was peripheral blood, taken after recovery from COVID-19.

In DNA, the CDR3 is TGCGCCAGCAGCCTTGGTTCGTTAGATACGCAGTATTTT. This sequence encodes CASSLGSLDTQYF. The V and J genes are TRBV5-1 and TRBJ2-3; D unclear. Germline CDR1 is SGHRS and CDR2 is YFSETQ. V was pared by 4 bases and J by 5 bases, with 11 bases between. The CDR3 loop spans 13 amino acids.